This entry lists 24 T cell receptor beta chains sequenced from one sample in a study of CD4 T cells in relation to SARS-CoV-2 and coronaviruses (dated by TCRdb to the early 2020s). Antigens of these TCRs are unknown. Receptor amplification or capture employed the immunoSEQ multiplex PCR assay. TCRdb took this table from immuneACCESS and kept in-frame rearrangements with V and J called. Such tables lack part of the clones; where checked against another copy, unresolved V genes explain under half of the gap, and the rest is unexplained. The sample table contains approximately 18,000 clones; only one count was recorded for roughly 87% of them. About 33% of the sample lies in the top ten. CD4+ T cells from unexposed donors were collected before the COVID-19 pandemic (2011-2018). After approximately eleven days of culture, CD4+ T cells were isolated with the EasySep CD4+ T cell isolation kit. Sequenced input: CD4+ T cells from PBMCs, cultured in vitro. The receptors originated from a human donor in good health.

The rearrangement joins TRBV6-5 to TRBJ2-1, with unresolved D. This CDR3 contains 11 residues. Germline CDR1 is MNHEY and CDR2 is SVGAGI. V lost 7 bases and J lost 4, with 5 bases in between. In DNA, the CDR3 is TGTGCCAGCAAACGGTACAATGAGCAGTTCTTC. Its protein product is CASKRYNEQFF.

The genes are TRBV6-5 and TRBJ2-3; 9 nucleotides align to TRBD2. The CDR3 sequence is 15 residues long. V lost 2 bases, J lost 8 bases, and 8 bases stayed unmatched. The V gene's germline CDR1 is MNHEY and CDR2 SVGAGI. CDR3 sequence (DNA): TGTGCCAGCAGTTACCTTAGCGGGGGAGGGGGTACGCAGTATTTT. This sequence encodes CASSYLSGGGGTQYF.

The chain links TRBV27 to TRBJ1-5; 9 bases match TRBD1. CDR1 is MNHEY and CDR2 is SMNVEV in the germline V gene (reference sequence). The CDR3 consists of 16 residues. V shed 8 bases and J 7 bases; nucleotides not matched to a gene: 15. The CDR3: CASGNRGRLVRQPQHF. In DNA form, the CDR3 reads TGTGCCAGCGGAAACAGGGGGCGCCTGGTGAGACAGCCCCAGCATTTT.

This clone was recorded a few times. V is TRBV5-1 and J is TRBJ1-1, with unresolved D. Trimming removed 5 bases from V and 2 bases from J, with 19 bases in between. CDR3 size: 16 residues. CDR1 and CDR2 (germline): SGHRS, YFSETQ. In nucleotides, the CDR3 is TGCGCCAGCAGTTCGACTTTGGGTCGGGGAAACACTGAAGCTTTCTTT. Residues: CASSSTLGRGNTEAFF.

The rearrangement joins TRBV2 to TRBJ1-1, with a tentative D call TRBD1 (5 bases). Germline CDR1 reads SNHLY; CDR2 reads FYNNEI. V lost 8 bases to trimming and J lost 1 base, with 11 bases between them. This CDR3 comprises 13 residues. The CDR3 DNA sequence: TGTGCCAGCCGACCGGGGCCGAACACTGAAGCTTTCTTT. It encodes CASRPGPNTEAFF.

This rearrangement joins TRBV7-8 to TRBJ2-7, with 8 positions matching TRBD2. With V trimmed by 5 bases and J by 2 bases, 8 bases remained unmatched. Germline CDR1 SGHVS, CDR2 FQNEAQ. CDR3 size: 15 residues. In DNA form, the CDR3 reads TGTGCCAGCAGCCCCGGGACTAGACCCACCTACGAGCAGTACTTC. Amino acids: CASSPGTRPTYEQYF.

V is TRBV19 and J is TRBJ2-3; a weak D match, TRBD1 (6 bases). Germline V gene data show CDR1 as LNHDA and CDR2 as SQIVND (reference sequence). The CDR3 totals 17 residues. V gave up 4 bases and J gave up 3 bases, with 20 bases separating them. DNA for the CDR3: TGTGCCAGTAGTAGTGGGGGCTGGTCACAAGGAACAGATACGCAGTATTTT. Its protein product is CASSSGGWSQGTDTQYF.

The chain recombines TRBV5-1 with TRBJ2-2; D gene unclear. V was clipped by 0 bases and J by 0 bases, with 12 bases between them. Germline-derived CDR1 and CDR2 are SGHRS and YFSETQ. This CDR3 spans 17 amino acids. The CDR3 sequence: CASSLEAGNPNTGELFF. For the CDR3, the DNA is TGCGCCAGCAGCTTGGAGGCCGGCAACCCGAACACCGGGGAGCTGTTTTTT.

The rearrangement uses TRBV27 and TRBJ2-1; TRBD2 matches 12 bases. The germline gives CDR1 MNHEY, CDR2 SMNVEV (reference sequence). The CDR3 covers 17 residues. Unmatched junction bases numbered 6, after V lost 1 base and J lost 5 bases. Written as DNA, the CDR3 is TGTGCCAGCAGTTTATATCTAGCGGGGGGGCCGGACAATGAGCAGTTCTTC. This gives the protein CASSLYLAGGPDNEQFF.

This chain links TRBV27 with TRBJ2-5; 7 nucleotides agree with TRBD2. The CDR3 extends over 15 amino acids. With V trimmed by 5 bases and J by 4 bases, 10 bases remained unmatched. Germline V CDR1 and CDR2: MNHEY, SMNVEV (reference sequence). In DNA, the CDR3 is TGTGCCAGCAGTCCCTTCGGTGGGGGGGGAGAGACCCAGTACTTC. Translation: CASSPFGGGGETQYF.

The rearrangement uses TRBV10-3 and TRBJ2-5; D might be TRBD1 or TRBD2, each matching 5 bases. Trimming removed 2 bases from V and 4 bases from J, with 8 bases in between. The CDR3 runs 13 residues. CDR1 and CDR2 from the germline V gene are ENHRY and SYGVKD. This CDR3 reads CAISEGGRETQYF. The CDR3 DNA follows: TGTGCCATCAGTGAGGGGGGACGAGAGACCCAGTACTTC.

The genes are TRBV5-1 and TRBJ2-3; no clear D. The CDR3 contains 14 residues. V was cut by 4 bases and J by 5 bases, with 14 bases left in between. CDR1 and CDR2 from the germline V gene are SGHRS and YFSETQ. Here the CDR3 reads CASSPPGLGDTQYF. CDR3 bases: TGCGCCAGCAGCCCGCCGGGTTTGGGAGATACGCAGTATTTT. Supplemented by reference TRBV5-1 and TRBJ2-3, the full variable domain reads KAGVTQTPRYLIKTRGQQVTLSCSPISGHRSVSWYQQTPGQGLQFLFEYFSETQRNKGNFPGRFSGRQFSNSRSEMNVSTLELGDSALYLCASSPPGLGDTQYFGPGTRLTVL.

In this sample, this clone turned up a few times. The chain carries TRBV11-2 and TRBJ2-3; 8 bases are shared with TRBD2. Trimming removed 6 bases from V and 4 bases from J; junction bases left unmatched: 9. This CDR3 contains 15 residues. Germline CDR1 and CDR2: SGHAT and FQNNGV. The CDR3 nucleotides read TGTGCCAGCAGTTTTAGCGGGGTTGGATCAGATACGCAGTATTTT. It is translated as CASSFSGVGSDTQYF.

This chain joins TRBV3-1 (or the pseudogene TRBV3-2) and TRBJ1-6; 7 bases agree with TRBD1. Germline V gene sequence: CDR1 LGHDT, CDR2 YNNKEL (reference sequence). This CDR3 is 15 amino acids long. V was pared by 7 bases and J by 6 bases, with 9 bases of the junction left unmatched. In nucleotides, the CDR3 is TGTGCCAGCACCACGCTGGACAGGTTTAATTCACCCCTCCACTTT. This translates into CASTTLDRFNSPLHF.

In DNA, the CDR3 is TGTGCCAGCAGTGGACCGGTACGCGGCTACACCTTC. This codes for CASSGPVRGYTF. The genes are TRBV6-2 or TRBV6-3 and TRBJ1-2, with D unresolved. CDR3 length: 12 amino acids. Trimming took 5 bases from V and 8 from J, leaving 12 bases between them. Germline V gives CDR1 MNHEY, CDR2 SVGEGT.

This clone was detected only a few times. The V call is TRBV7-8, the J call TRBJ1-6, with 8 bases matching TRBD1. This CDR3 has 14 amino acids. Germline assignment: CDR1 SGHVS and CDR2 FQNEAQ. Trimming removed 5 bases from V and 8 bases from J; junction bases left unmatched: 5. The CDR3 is CASSRGQGDSPLHF. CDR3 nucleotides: TGTGCCAGCAGCCGAGGACAGGGCGATTCACCCCTCCACTTT.

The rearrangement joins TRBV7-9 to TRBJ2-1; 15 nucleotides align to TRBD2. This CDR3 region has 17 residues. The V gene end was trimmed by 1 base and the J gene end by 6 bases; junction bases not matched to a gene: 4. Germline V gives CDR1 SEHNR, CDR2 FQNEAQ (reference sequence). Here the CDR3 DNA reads TGTGCCAGCAGCTTAGACCGGACTAGCGGGGGGGTCAATGAGCAGTTCTTC. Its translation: CASSLDRTSGGVNEQFF.

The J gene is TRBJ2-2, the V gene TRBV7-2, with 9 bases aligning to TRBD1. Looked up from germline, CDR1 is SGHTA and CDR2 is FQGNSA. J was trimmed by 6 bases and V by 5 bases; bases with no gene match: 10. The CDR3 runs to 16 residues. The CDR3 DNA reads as TGTGCCAGCAGCACCGGGGACAGGGTACCTCCCGGGGAGCTGTTTTTT. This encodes CASSTGDRVPPGELFF.

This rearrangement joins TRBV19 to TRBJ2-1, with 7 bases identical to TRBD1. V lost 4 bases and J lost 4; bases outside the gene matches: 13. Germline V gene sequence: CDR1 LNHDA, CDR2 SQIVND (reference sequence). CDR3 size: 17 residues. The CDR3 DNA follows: TGTGCCAGTAGTAACCTTCCGGGACAGCAACCGTACAATGAGCAGTTCTTC. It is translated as CASSNLPGQQPYNEQFF.

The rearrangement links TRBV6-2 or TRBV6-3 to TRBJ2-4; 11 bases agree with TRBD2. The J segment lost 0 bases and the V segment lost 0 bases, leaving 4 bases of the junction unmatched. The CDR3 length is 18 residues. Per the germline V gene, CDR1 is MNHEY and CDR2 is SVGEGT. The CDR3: CASSYSTSGGPAKNIQYF. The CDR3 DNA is TGTGCCAGCAGTTACTCAACTAGCGGGGGCCCAGCCAAAAACATTCAGTACTTC.

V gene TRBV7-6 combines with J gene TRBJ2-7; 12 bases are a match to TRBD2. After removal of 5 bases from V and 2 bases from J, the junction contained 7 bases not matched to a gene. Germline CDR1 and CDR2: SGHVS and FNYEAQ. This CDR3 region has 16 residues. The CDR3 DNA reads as TGTGCCAGCAGCCCCCGGACTAGCGGGGATACCTACGAGCAGTACTTC. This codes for CASSPRTSGDTYEQYF.

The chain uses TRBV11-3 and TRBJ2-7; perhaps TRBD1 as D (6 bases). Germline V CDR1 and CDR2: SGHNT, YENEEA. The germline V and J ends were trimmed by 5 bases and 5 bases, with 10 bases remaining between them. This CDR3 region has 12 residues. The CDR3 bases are TGTGCCAGCAGCGATGACAGGAACGAGCAGTACTTC. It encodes CASSDDRNEQYF.

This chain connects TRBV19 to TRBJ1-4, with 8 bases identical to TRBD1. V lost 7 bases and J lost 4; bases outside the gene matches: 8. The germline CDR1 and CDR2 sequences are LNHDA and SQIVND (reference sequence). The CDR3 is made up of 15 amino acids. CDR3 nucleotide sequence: TGTGCCAGTACCCCCGGACAGGGACGTAATGAAAAACTGTTTTTT. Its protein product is CASTPGQGRNEKLFF.

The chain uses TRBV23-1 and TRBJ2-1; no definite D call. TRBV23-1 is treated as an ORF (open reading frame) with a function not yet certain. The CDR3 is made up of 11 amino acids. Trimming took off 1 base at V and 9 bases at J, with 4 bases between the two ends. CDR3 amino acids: CASSQYGEQFF. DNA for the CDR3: TGCGCCAGCAGTCAATACGGTGAGCAGTTCTTC.